This entry lists 26 T cell receptor beta chains sequenced from one sample in a study of CD8+ T cells in alopecia areata. Treatment of the sample: oral pan-JAK inhibitor, 5-10 mg twice daily. Once RNA had been extracted, it was reverse transcribed into cDNA to act as the sequencing template. Here immunoSEQ multiplex PCR was the method, and the copy in TCRdb shows in-frame clones only, minus some. The table has some 130,000 clones, about 59% seen once. Sequences were derived from CD8+ T cells sorted from blood, sampled at week 4, from a patient treated with tofacitinib. The receptors derive from a human donor with alopecia areata.

The chain is built from TRBV13 and TRBJ2-7; no definite D call. Trimming stripped 1 base from V and 7 bases from J, with 11 bases between. The V gene's germline CDR1 is PRHDT and CDR2 FYEKMQ (reference sequence). This CDR3 contains 13 residues. The CDR3 region has the DNA TGTGCCAGCAGCTTAGATAGGGTTGGGGAGCAGTACTTC. It specifies CASSLDRVGEQYF.

The rearrangement uses TRBV29-1 and TRBJ2-1, with 13 bases fitting TRBD2. With V trimmed by 3 bases and J by 12 bases, 11 bases remained unmatched. This CDR3 has 15 amino acids. Germline lookup yields CDR1 SQVTM and CDR2 ANQGSEA. The CDR3 spells CSVEPGTSGDGSQFF. In DNA form, the CDR3 reads TGCAGCGTTGAGCCTGGGACTAGCGGGGATGGGTCGCAGTTCTTC.

The V and J genes are TRBV4-3 and TRBJ2-2, with no clear D. The CDR3 loop spans 17 amino acids. CDR1 and CDR2 from the germline V gene are LGHNA and YSLEER. V was clipped by 0 bases and J by 5 bases, with 16 bases between them. As DNA, the CDR3 is TGCGCCAGCAGCCAAGATGCGCCTCTCCTAACGACCGGGGAGCTGTTTTTT. Encoded protein: CASSQDAPLLTTGELFF.

The chain combines TRBV29-1 with TRBJ2-5; 11 bases line up with TRBD1. Trimming cost V 3 bases and J 6 bases; bases outside gene matches: 12. The length of the CDR3 is 16 residues. Per germline, CDR1 SQVTM and CDR2 ANQGSEA. The CDR3 is CSVEVWTGGAGQTQYF. As DNA, the CDR3 is TGCAGCGTTGAGGTTTGGACAGGGGGCGCAGGACAGACCCAGTACTTC. Using reference TRBV29-1 and TRBJ2-5 for the parts outside the CDR3, the full variable domain is SAVISQKPSRDICQRGTSLTIQCQVDSQVTMMFWYRQQPGQSLTLIATANQGSEATYESGFVIDKFPISRPNLTFSTLTVSNMSPEDSSIYLCSVEVWTGGAGQTQYFGPGTRLLVL.

The CDR3 DNA is TGTGCCAGCAGCTTAGGACACCCCACAGCTTTCTTT. Residues: CASSLGHPTAFF. This rearrangement joins TRBV7-9 to TRBJ1-1; unclear D gene. V gave up 1 base and J gave up 10 bases, with 10 bases separating them. The CDR3 is 12 amino acids. Germline V gene sequence: CDR1 SEHNR, CDR2 FQNEAQ (reference sequence).

V is TRBV29-1 and J is TRBJ2-7, with TRBD1 identical over 7 bases. The germline gives CDR1 SQVTM, CDR2 ANQGSEA. J lost 2 bases, V lost 6 bases, and 4 bases had no gene match. The CDR3 runs 12 residues. CDR3 DNA sequence: TGCAGCGTCGCGACAGGGACCTACGAGCAGTACTTC. It encodes CSVATGTYEQYF.

The sample holds a few counts of this clone. This chain connects TRBV5-6 to TRBJ1-1, with D perhaps TRBD1 (6 bases). This CDR3 contains 12 residues. V lost 4 bases and J lost 4, with 8 bases in between. Germline assignment: CDR1 SGHDT and CDR2 YYEEEE. The CDR3 is CASSQGGTEAFF. The CDR3 DNA follows: TGTGCCAGCAGCCAAGGGGGCACTGAAGCTTTCTTT.

This clone was observed a few times. The chain uses TRBV15 and TRBJ2-3; D perhaps matches TRBD2 (5 bases). Trimming took off 5 bases at V and 2 bases at J, with 8 bases between the two ends. Germline values: CDR1 LNHNV, CDR2 YYDKDF (reference sequence). The CDR3 spans 13 residues. CDR3 region: CATSGENTDTQYF. Written as DNA, the CDR3 is TGTGCCACCAGCGGGGAGAACACAGATACGCAGTATTTT.

V usage is TRBV14 and J usage is TRBJ1-6; 8 bases map to TRBD1. V dropped 4 bases and J dropped 8; count of bases not matched to a gene: 7. The germline gives CDR1 SGHDN, CDR2 FVKESK. CDR3 length: 15 residues. In nucleotides, the CDR3 is TGTGCCAGCAGCCTCATGGGGACAGGCTATTCACCCCTCCACTTT. Encoded protein: CASSLMGTGYSPLHF. The full variable domain, with the rest looked up from reference TRBV14 and TRBJ1-6, is EAGVTQFPSHSVIEKGQTVTLRCDPISGHDNLYWYRRVMGKEIKFLLHFVKESKQDESGMPNNRFLAERTGGTYSTLKVQPAELEDSGVYFCASSLMGTGYSPLHFGNGTRLTVT.

The chain joins TRBV30 to TRBJ1-3, with D maybe TRBD1 (6 bases). V gave up 4 bases and J gave up 2 bases, with 9 bases separating them. The CDR3 has 13 residues. The germline gives CDR1 GTSNPN, CDR2 SVGIG (reference sequence). CDR3 DNA: TGTGCCTGGAACCGGGGGCCTGGAAACACCATATATTTT. Its protein product is CAWNRGPGNTIYF.

This clone was counted a single time. The genes are TRBV7-6 and TRBJ2-7; D is perhaps TRBD2 (5 bases). The CDR3 covers 13 residues. Germline values: CDR1 SGHVS, CDR2 FNYEAQ. V was shortened by 5 bases and J by 5 bases, with 13 bases between the two germline ends. As DNA, the CDR3 is TGTGCCAGCAGCCTCTTCGGAGGCCACGAGCAGTACTTC. Its protein product is CASSLFGGHEQYF.

The genes are TRBV7-9 and TRBJ2-3, with 10 bases fitting TRBD2. The CDR3 length is 17 residues. Germline CDR1 is SEHNR and CDR2 is FQNEAQ (reference sequence). Trimming at V came to 5 bases and at J to 3 bases, leaving 11 bases not matched to a gene. The CDR3 DNA follows: TGTGCCAGCAGCCAAGAGTGGCTAGCGGGGGAAACAGATACGCAGTATTTT. Protein: CASSQEWLAGETDTQYF.

V usage is TRBV7-3 and J usage is TRBJ2-5; the D gene is possibly TRBD1 (6 bases). Trimming shortened V by 0 bases and J by 7 bases, and 12 bases separated the two germline ends. CDR3 length: 14 residues. Germline V gives CDR1 SGHTA, CDR2 FQGTGA. In DNA, the CDR3 is TGTGCCAGCAGCTTAACGCACAGGGATGTGACCCAGTACTTC. Amino acids: CASSLTHRDVTQYF. Complete variable domain (other parts from reference TRBV7-3 and TRBJ2-5): GAGVSQTPSNKVTEKGKYVELRCDPISGHTALYWYRQSLGQGPEFLIYFQGTGAADDSGLPNDRFFAVRPEGSVSTLKIQRTERGDSAVYLCASSLTHRDVTQYFGPGTRLLVL.

The gene calls are TRBV30 and TRBJ2-3, with 7 bases matching TRBD2. Germline CDR1 is GTSNPN and CDR2 is SVGIG (reference sequence). The CDR3 is 14 amino acids. V was clipped by 0 bases and J by 4 bases; unmatched bases: 4. CDR3 coding DNA: TGTGCCTGGAGTGTGGGAGCGGGGTCAGATACGCAGTATTTT. This sequence encodes CAWSVGAGSDTQYF.

The V call is TRBV10-3, the J call TRBJ2-2, with D hard to call. Germline V gives CDR1 ENHRY, CDR2 SYGVKD. Trimming removed 3 bases from V and 0 bases from J, with 11 bases in between. The CDR3 is 16 residues long. The CDR3 spells CAISDNSETNTGELFF. CDR3 coding DNA: TGTGCCATCAGTGACAACAGCGAAACGAACACCGGGGAGCTGTTTTTT.

This rearrangement joins TRBV27 to TRBJ2-2, with 7 bases fitting TRBD1. The V gene's germline CDR1 is MNHEY and CDR2 SMNVEV (reference sequence). V shed 8 bases and J 0 bases; nucleotides not matched to a gene: 15. The CDR3 totals 18 residues. CDR3 sequence: CASLDITGTAANTGELFF. Written as DNA, the CDR3 is TGTGCCAGCCTGGACATTACAGGGACAGCCGCGAACACCGGGGAGCTGTTTTTT.

The chain combines TRBV7-6 with TRBJ2-5; D gene unclear. CDR1 SGHVS and CDR2 FNYEAQ come from the germline V gene. Between the trimmed V and J ends, which lost 6 bases and 1 base, there was a span of 15 bases. The CDR3 contains 15 residues. The CDR3, as DNA: TGTGCCAGCAGTTGGGGATCCTCGTCCCAAGAGACCCAGTACTTC. This sequence encodes CASSWGSSSQETQYF.

The table lists this clone with many counts. The chain joins TRBV7-2 to TRBJ2-5; a possible D gene is TRBD2 (5 bases). In germline, CDR1 is SGHTA, CDR2 FQGNSA. V was shortened by 6 bases and J by 5 bases, with 16 bases between the two germline ends. There are 14 residues in the CDR3. The CDR3 sequence is CASSPSGHPETQYF. The CDR3 coding sequence is TGTGCCAGCAGTCCGAGCGGTCACCCGGAGACCCAGTACTTC.

This sequence joins TRBV5-3 and TRBJ2-5, with TRBD1 matching over 7 bases. TRBV5-3 is annotated as an ORF whose role is uncertain. This CDR3 spans 15 amino acids. V gave up 0 bases and J gave up 5 bases; unmatched junction bases: 7. The CDR3 nucleotides read TGTGCCAGAAGCTTGGGCCAGGGGGTGCCGGAGACCCAGTACTTC. This encodes CARSLGQGVPETQYF.

This clone was observed many times. The chain employs TRBV7-9 and TRBJ1-5; a weak D match, TRBD1 (6 bases). This CDR3 is 19 amino acids long. The germline CDR1 and CDR2 sequences are SEHNR and FQNEAQ (reference sequence). V lost 2 bases and J lost 0, with 20 bases in between. In DNA form, the CDR3 reads TGTGCCAGCAGCTTAATGGGCGGAACTCGGGACATTAGCAATCAGCCCCAGCATTTT. Protein sequence: CASSLMGGTRDISNQPQHF.

About this clone itself: This specimen includes other DNA sequences encoding the same CDR3. The genes are TRBV19 and TRBJ2-7; D is unresolved. This CDR3 region has 12 residues. In germline, CDR1 is LNHDA, CDR2 SQIVND (reference sequence). V lost 5 bases and J lost 6, with 11 bases in between. In nucleotides, the CDR3 is TGTGCCAGTAGTGGTGGTGTCACCGAGCAGTACTTC. Translating gives CASSGGVTEQYF.

The V and J genes are TRBV5-1 and TRBJ2-1; D is undetermined. The germline gives CDR1 SGHRS, CDR2 YFSETQ. V lost 0 bases and J 4 bases, leaving 5 bases between the germline ends. The CDR3 extends over 13 amino acids. The CDR3 sequence is CASSLGPYNEQFF. The CDR3 DNA is TGCGCCAGCAGCTTGGGCCCTTACAATGAGCAGTTCTTC.

The V gene is TRBV30, the J gene TRBJ1-2, with unresolved D. The V gene lost 2 bases and the J gene lost 0 bases, with 4 bases spanning the gap. CDR3 length equals 12 residues. Germline CDR1 reads GTSNPN; CDR2 reads SVGIG (reference sequence). CDR3 DNA sequence: TGTGCCTGGAGTTTAACTAACTATGGCTACACCTTC. Translation gives CAWSLTNYGYTF.

The rearrangement uses TRBV15 and TRBJ2-2; TRBD1 matches at 8 bases. Germline CDR1 is LNHNV and CDR2 is YYDKDF (reference sequence). The CDR3 extends over 17 amino acids. The V and J ends lost 0 bases and 4 bases, in that order; junction bases with no gene match: 7. The CDR3 nucleotides read TGTGCCACCAGCAGAGAACCCGGACAGGGAGGCACCGGGGAGCTGTTTTTT. Translation gives CATSREPGQGGTGELFF.

CDR3 protein: CSVELGARETQYF. CDR3 DNA sequence: TGCAGCGTTGAGTTGGGGGCGCGGGAGACCCAGTACTTC. V is TRBV29-1 and J is TRBJ2-5; perhaps TRBD1 as D (6 bases). V dropped 3 bases and J dropped 5 bases, with 13 bases sitting between them. Germline V CDR1 and CDR2: SQVTM, ANQGSEA. The CDR3 consists of 13 residues.

This chain joins TRBV30 and TRBJ1-5; TRBD1 matches at 9 bases. CDR3 length: 12 amino acids. V shed 1 base and J 14 bases; nucleotides not matched to a gene: 6. CDR1 GTSNPN and CDR2 SVGIG come from the germline V gene (reference sequence). The CDR3 reads CAWSDPGTGKHF. CDR3 in DNA: TGTGCCTGGAGTGATCCCGGGACAGGGAAGCATTTT.